These T cell receptor beta chains were read from a single sample in a study of blood T cells in healthy people across ages. From the 5' RACE reads, TCRdb called clonotypes with MiXCR, one entry per CDR3 protein. The sample includes about 900,000 distinct CDR3 sequences, roughly 50% of them seen just once. Sequencing was performed on blood. These receptors originate from a man aged 25 to 40 in good health. CDR3s include the opening cysteine and the closing phenylalanine or tryptophan. Fields, in order: J gene, clone size, V gene, D gene, CDR3 protein, CDR3 DNA. The D gene is left open where the match is weak. A row's size may be missing; if present it is once, few, many or a size class.

>TRBJ2-7|few|TRBV7-2|TRBD1
CASRDRVTYEQYF
TGTGCCAGCAGGGACAGGGTCACCTACGAGCAGTACTTC
>TRBJ2-1|.|TRBV28|TRBD2
CASTQPASGGGLNEQFF
TGTGCCAGCACTCAGCCGGCTAGCGGGGGGGGATTGAATGAGCAGTTCTTC
>TRBJ2-7|.|TRBV7-8|TRBD1
CASSLASTGYEQYF
TGTGCCAGCAGCTTAGCCTCGACAGGGTACGAGCAGTACTTC
>TRBJ1-1|.|TRBV28|TRBD1
CASTARGLFMNTEAFF
TGTGCCAGCACAGCCAGGGGGTTATTTATGAACACTGAAGCTTTCTTT
>TRBJ2-7|.|TRBV11-1|TRBD1
CASSPASGTVNFYEQYF
TGTGCCAGCAGCCCAGCATCCGGGACAGTCAACTTCTACGAGCAGTACTTC
>TRBJ2-3|few|TRBV7-8|.
CASSLGPTFTDTQYF
TGTGCCAGCAGCTTAGGGCCCACCTTCACAGATACGCAGTATTTT
>TRBJ2-7|.|TRBV29-1|.
CSVARDNYEQYF
TGCAGCGTTGCTAGGGACAACTACGAGCAGTACTTC
>TRBJ2-4|.|TRBV6-2/TRBV6-3|.
CASSYSKGGENQYF
TGTGCCAGCAGTTACTCGAAGGGGGGAGAGAATCAGTACTTC
>TRBJ2-7|.|TRBV6-6|TRBD1
CASSYGRPGQGYEQYF
TGTGCCAGCAGTTACGGTAGACCGGGACAGGGGTACGAGCAGTACTTC
>TRBJ2-7|.|TRBV24-1|.
CATSGGRDYEQYF
TGTGCCACCAGTGGGGGCAGAGACTACGAGCAGTACTTC
>TRBJ2-7|.|TRBV29-1|.
CSVAPGADYEQYF
TGCAGCGTGGCGCCGGGGGCGGACTACGAGCAGTACTTC
>TRBJ2-3|many|TRBV4-3|.
CASTTRGSNTQYF
TGCGCCAGTACTACTAGAGGAAGTAATACGCAGTATTTT
>TRBJ2-1|few|TRBV6-2/TRBV6-3|TRBD2
CASTIAGGLYNEQFF
TGTGCCAGCACCATAGCGGGGGGCCTCTACAATGAGCAGTTCTTC
>TRBJ2-3|few|TRBV11-2|TRBD1
CASSPTGAGTQYF
TGTGCCAGCAGCCCTACAGGGGCTGGAACGCAGTATTTT
>TRBJ2-5|.|TRBV20-1|TRBD2
CSAHTSGGVGETQYF
TGCAGTGCACATACTAGCGGGGGGGTAGGAGAGACCCAGTACTTC
>TRBJ1-1|.|TRBV5-1|.
CASSSSQGMNTEAFF
TGCGCCAGCAGCTCCTCTCAGGGAATGAACACTGAAGCTTTCTTT
>TRBJ2-3|.|TRBV20-1|.
CSATAGRTSTDTQYF
TGCAGTGCGACCGCGGGTAGAACTAGCACAGATACGCAGTATTTT
>TRBJ2-7|few|TRBV20-1|TRBD2
CSVSPGTSGVNEQYF
TGCAGTGTCTCTCCCGGGACTAGCGGGGTCAACGAGCAGTACTTC
>TRBJ2-1|.|TRBV7-9|.
CASSQEFSEQFF
TGTGCCAGCAGCCAAGAGTTCAGTGAGCAGTTCTTC
>TRBJ2-7|.|TRBV28|.
CASTVGVSYEQYF
TGTGCCAGCACCGTCGGGGTCTCCTACGAGCAGTACTTC
>TRBJ2-5|.|TRBV6-1|TRBD2
CASSRLWTSGGRETQYF
TGTGCCAGCAGCCGACTCTGGACTAGCGGCGGCAGGGAGACCCAGTACTTC
>TRBJ2-1|.|TRBV27|.
CASSYGGSYEQFF
TGTGCCAGCAGTTACGGAGGCTCCTACGAGCAGTTCTTC
>TRBJ2-3|.|TRBV20-1|TRBD2
CSASGTSGVRGTDTQYF
TGCAGTGCTAGCGGGACTAGCGGGGTGAGGGGCACAGATACGCAGTATTTT
>TRBJ2-5|few|TRBV20-1|TRBD1
CSARIGTAQETQYF
TGCAGTGCTAGAATCGGGACAGCTCAAGAGACCCAGTACTTC
>TRBJ2-3|.|TRBV4-1|.
CASSQVVTPATQYF
TGCGCCAGCAGCCAAGTCGTTACCCCAGCTACGCAGTATTTT
>TRBJ2-7|.|TRBV2|TRBD1
CASRDRGIYEQYF
TGTGCCAGCAGGGACAGGGGCATATACGAGCAGTACTTC
>TRBJ2-5|few|TRBV7-9|.
CASSSSRARGVETQYF
TGTGCCAGCAGCTCCTCTCGGGCAAGAGGGGTGGAGACCCAGTACTTC
>TRBJ2-3|.|TRBV9|.
CASSVALRARRTDTQYF
TGTGCCAGCAGCGTAGCTCTCCGGGCGAGGCGCACAGATACGCAGTATTTT
>TRBJ1-2|.|TRBV3-1|.
CASSHVGLLDYGYTF
TGTGCCAGCAGCCATGTCGGACTCCTCGACTATGGCTACACCTTC
>TRBJ2-3|few|TRBV12-3/TRBV12-4|.
CASSLWGEGADTQYF
TGTGCCAGCAGTTTATGGGGAGAGGGCGCAGATACGCAGTATTTT
>TRBJ2-5|.|TRBV6-2/TRBV6-3|TRBD2
CASRGAGGQETQYF
TGTGCCAGTCGCGGAGCGGGGGGGCAAGAGACCCAGTACTTC
>TRBJ2-1|.|TRBV7-2|TRBD2
CASSSTSTSGGGYEQFF
TGTGCCAGCAGCTCAACTTCGACTAGCGGGGGGGGTTATGAGCAGTTCTTC
>TRBJ2-3|.|TRBV4-1|.
CASSATHTTNTDTQYF
TGCGCCAGCAGCGCGACACATACGACAAACACAGATACGCAGTATTTT
>TRBJ2-7|.|TRBV7-9|.
CASSLEAASSSEQYF
TGTGCCAGCAGCTTAGAGGCGGCGAGCTCCTCCGAGCAGTACTTC
>TRBJ2-7|.|TRBV28|TRBD2
CASKGGTSGSYEQYF
TGTGCCAGCAAAGGAGGGACTAGCGGTTCCTACGAGCAGTACTTC
>TRBJ1-1|.|TRBV10-3|.
CAISERSGAPNTEAFF
TGTGCCATCAGTGAGCGGTCGGGAGCGCCGAACACTGAAGCTTTCTTT
>TRBJ2-7|few|TRBV6-2/TRBV6-3|TRBD1
CAIRAGDRKYEQYF
TGTGCCATACGCGCTGGGGACAGGAAATACGAGCAGTACTTC
>TRBJ1-1|.|TRBV20-1|.
CSASDASRGTEAFF
TGCAGTGCTAGTGATGCATCCCGGGGCACTGAAGCTTTCTTT
>TRBJ1-2|few|TRBV4-2|.
CASSQETAFYGYTF
TGTGCCAGCAGCCAAGAAACAGCCTTCTATGGCTACACCTTC
>TRBJ2-7|many|TRBV20-1|.
CSARGITGTEQYF
TGCAGTGCTAGAGGGATAACAGGGACCGAGCAGTACTTC
>TRBJ2-2|.|TRBV29-1|.
CSVVLAKNTGELFF
TGCAGCGTGGTTCTGGCTAAGAACACCGGGGAGCTGTTTTTT
>TRBJ2-7|.|TRBV28|TRBD2
CASKGTSYPSYEQYF
TGTGCCAGCAAAGGGACTAGTTACCCATCCTACGAGCAGTACTTC
>TRBJ2-7|.|TRBV6-1|.
CASSHGGINEQYF
TGTGCCAGCAGCCATGGGGGTATCAACGAGCAGTACTTC
>TRBJ1-2|few|TRBV4-1|.
CASSQDKGGADNYGYTF
TGCGCCAGCAGCCAAGACAAGGGAGGGGCCGATAACTATGGCTACACCTTC
>TRBJ2-3|.|TRBV7-2|.
CASSLIVRGTDTQYF
TGTGCCAGCAGCCTTATCGTACGGGGCACAGATACGCAGTATTTT
>TRBJ1-2|.|TRBV7-9|.
CASSAEWTYGYTF
TGTGCCAGCAGCGCCGAATGGACCTATGGCTACACCTTC
>TRBJ1-5|.|TRBV6-1|.
CASSQTVGRPQHF
TGTGCCAGCAGCCAGACAGTCGGTCGGCCCCAGCATTTT
>TRBJ2-1|.|TRBV4-2|TRBD2
CASSQEVAGVAYNEQFF
TGTGCCAGCAGCCAAGAGGTAGCGGGGGTAGCCTACAATGAGCAGTTCTTC
>TRBJ2-6|once|TRBV30|.
CARSQSGANVLTF
TGTGCCCGGAGTCAGTCTGGGGCCAACGTCCTGACTTTC
>TRBJ2-7|.|TRBV7-2|TRBD2
CASSSGLAISEQYF
TGTGCCAGCAGCTCGGGACTAGCGATATCCGAGCAGTACTTC
>TRBJ2-6|few|TRBV24-1|.
CATSDHSSGANVLTF
TGTGCCACCAGTGATCACAGTTCTGGGGCCAACGTCCTGACTTTC
>TRBJ2-7|few|TRBV18|TRBD1
CASSPRTGDPYEQYF
TGTGCCAGCTCACCACGGACAGGAGATCCCTACGAGCAGTACTTC
>TRBJ2-7|.|TRBV11-3|.
CASSRPGLPSPYEQYF
TGTGCCAGCAGCCGACCGGGGCTGCCATCCCCCTACGAGCAGTACTTC
>TRBJ2-7|few|TRBV28|.
CASSPSWGTYEQYF
TGTGCCAGCAGTCCATCTTGGGGTACCTACGAGCAGTACTTC
>TRBJ2-5|.|TRBV5-1|TRBD1
CASSLTPGQGETQYF
TGCGCCAGCAGCTTGACACCGGGACAGGGGGAGACCCAGTACTTC
>TRBJ2-7|.|TRBV3-1|.
CASSRGRGQQYF
TGTGCCAGCAGCCGGGGCAGGGGCCAGCAGTACTTC